The 22 T cell receptor beta chains below were found in one sample sequenced in a study of blood T cell repertoires in COVID-19. Libraries were prepared by immunoSEQ multiplex PCR; TCRdb keeps only in-frame clonotypes and omits some of them. The sample consists of 150,000 to 180,000 clones, roughly 88% of them appearing once. The specimen was peripheral blood. These receptors were taken from a man aged 55 to 70 with COVID-19, enrolled during active disease.

The V gene is TRBV28, the J gene TRBJ2-3, with 8 bases matching TRBD1. In germline, CDR1 is MDHEN, CDR2 SYDVKM. Germline trimming cut 1 base from V and 2 bases from J; bases unmatched to any gene: 5. The CDR3 covers 16 residues. The CDR3 here is CASSLLGQVNTDTQYF. CDR3 in DNA: TGTGCCAGCAGTTTATTGGGACAGGTCAACACAGATACGCAGTATTTT.

The rearrangement joins TRBV29-1 to TRBJ1-2; 7 bases match TRBD1. There are 13 residues in the CDR3. J was trimmed by 3 bases and V by 4 bases; bases with no gene match: 5. CDR1 is SQVTM, CDR2 ANQGSEA, per germline. DNA of the CDR3: TGCAGCGTTGCAGGGGGGTGGGACTATGGCTACACCTTC. It translates to CSVAGGWDYGYTF.

The chain employs TRBV7-2 and TRBJ2-1, with 10 bases aligning to TRBD2. In germline, CDR1 is SGHTA, CDR2 FQGNSA. V was pared by 2 bases and J by 5 bases, with 6 bases of the junction left unmatched. The CDR3 covers 16 residues. CDR3 residues: CASSLRAGGPNNEQFF. In DNA, the CDR3 is TGTGCCAGCAGCTTAAGAGCGGGAGGGCCAAACAATGAGCAGTTCTTC.

This chain's CDR3 is CASSNAPGQGDTDTQYF. CDR3 sequence (DNA): TGTGCCAGTAGTAATGCACCGGGACAGGGGGACACAGATACGCAGTATTTT. The V and J genes are TRBV19 and TRBJ2-3; 11 bases are shared with TRBD1. J was trimmed by 2 bases and V by 4 bases; bases with no gene match: 8. This CDR3 comprises 17 residues. Per the germline V gene, CDR1 is LNHDA and CDR2 is SQIVND (reference sequence).

The V gene is TRBV6-5, the J gene TRBJ2-7; a weak D match, TRBD1 (6 bases). V was clipped by 6 bases and J by 8 bases, with 14 bases between them. Germline CDR1 is MNHEY and CDR2 is SVGAGI. The CDR3 has 12 residues. Here the CDR3 reads CASRREGGKQYF. In DNA, the CDR3 is TGTGCCAGCAGACGAGAAGGGGGAAAGCAGTACTTC.

The chain carries TRBV4-1 and TRBJ1-5; D may be TRBD1 (5 bases). Germline V gives CDR1 MGHRA, CDR2 YSYEKL. V lost 0 bases to trimming and J lost 6 bases, with 12 bases between them. CDR3 size: 15 residues. The CDR3 spells CASSQEQVWGQPQHF. The CDR3 DNA follows: TGCGCCAGCAGCCAAGAACAGGTCTGGGGTCAGCCCCAGCATTTT.

The CDR3 sequence: CASSPPARSNQPQHF. CDR3 nucleotides: TGTGCCAGCAGCCCCCCGGCCAGGAGCAATCAGCCCCAGCATTTT. The chain is built from TRBV16 and TRBJ1-5; D ambiguous. Trimming removed 4 bases at V and 1 base at J, with 11 bases between. Germline values: CDR1 KGHSY, CDR2 FQNENV. The CDR3 is 15 residues long.

In its sample, this clone was seen once. The sample holds other DNA sequences that translate to the same CDR3. The chain employs TRBV7-9 and TRBJ1-3; D not resolved. This CDR3 region has 14 residues. CDR1 is SEHNR and CDR2 is FQNEAQ in the germline V gene (reference sequence). With 2 bases removed from V and 0 bases from J, the gap between germline ends came to 5 bases. CDR3 DNA: TGTGCCAGCAGCTTAACGGTCTCTGGAAACACCATATATTTT. It codes for CASSLTVSGNTIYF. Full variable domain (remainder filled in from reference TRBV7-9 and TRBJ1-3): DTGVSQNPRHKITKRGQNVTFRCDPISEHNRLYWYRQTLGQGPEFLTYFQNEAQLEKSRLLSDRFSAERPKGSFSTLEIQRTEQGDSAMYLCASSLTVSGNTIYFGEGSWLTVV.

This clone was recorded a few times. This chain links TRBV7-2 with TRBJ2-2; 8 positions agree with TRBD2. Germline assignment: CDR1 SGHTA and CDR2 FQGNSA. This CDR3 is 14 amino acids long. The J segment lost 4 bases and the V segment lost 4 bases, leaving 2 bases of the junction unmatched. DNA for the CDR3: TGTGCCAGCAGCTACGGGACTAGCACCGGGGAGCTGTTTTTT. This codes for CASSYGTSTGELFF.

The chain recombines TRBV7-3 with TRBJ2-2, with TRBD1 as a possible D gene (6 bases). The ends were cut back, 4 bases at V and 6 bases at J, with 15 bases in the middle. CDR1 is SGHTA and CDR2 is FQGTGA in the germline V gene. This CDR3 region has 15 residues. The CDR3 protein is CASSSWGPPAGELFF. The CDR3 DNA is TGTGCCAGCAGCTCCTGGGGGCCCCCGGCCGGGGAGCTGTTTTTT.

This clone was seen only once. The CDR3 coding sequence is TGTGCCAGCAGCTTAGGTGGACTAGCGGAGACCCAGTACTTC. This encodes CASSLGGLAETQYF. The chain joins TRBV11-1 to TRBJ2-5, with 9 bases identical to TRBD2. Germline V CDR1 and CDR2: SGHAT, FQDESV (reference sequence). V shed 1 base and J 5 bases; nucleotides not matched to a gene: 2. The CDR3 covers 14 residues. The full variable domain, in which reference TRBV11-1 and TRBJ2-5 provide the parts outside the CDR3, is EAEVAQSPRYKITEKSQAVAFWCDPISGHATLYWYRQILGQGPELLVQFQDESVVDDSQLPKDRFSAERLKGVDSTLKIQPAELGDSAMYLCASSLGGLAETQYFGPGTRLLVL.

V usage is TRBV6-4 and J usage is TRBJ2-1, with D possibly TRBD1 on 6 matching bases. The V gene lost 2 bases and the J gene lost 4 bases, with 15 bases spanning the gap. Germline V gene sequence: CDR1 MRHNA, CDR2 SNTAGT. The CDR3 sequence is 16 residues long. The CDR3 loop is CASSDAPGAGYNEQFF. The CDR3 DNA reads TGTGCCAGCAGTGACGCCCCAGGGGCCGGATACAATGAGCAGTTCTTC.

For this clone: This sequence may be a read error, since a much larger clone differs from it by one base. CDR3: CASSRYRGTEAFF. CDR3 nucleotides: TGTGCCAGCAGCCGGTACAGGGGCACTGAAGCTTTCTTT. V gene TRBV3-1 (or the pseudogene TRBV3-2) combines with J gene TRBJ1-1, with TRBD1 matching 7 bases. The germline CDR1 and CDR2 sequences are LGHDT and YNNKEL (reference sequence). The CDR3 runs 13 residues. Germline trimming cut 4 bases from V and 4 bases from J; bases unmatched to any gene: 3.

This chain links TRBV19 with TRBJ2-1, with 8 bases identical to TRBD2. This CDR3 is 16 amino acids long. With 3 bases clipped from V and 5 bases from J, the junction kept 9 bases outside the gene matches. CDR1 is LNHDA, CDR2 SQIVND, per germline (reference sequence). CDR3 loop: CASSISWSGRNNEQFF. The CDR3 DNA follows: TGTGCCAGTAGTATTAGTTGGAGCGGGAGAAACAATGAGCAGTTCTTC. Combining the CDR3 with reference TRBV19 and TRBJ2-1 gives the whole variable domain DGGITQSPKYLFRKEGQNVTLSCEQNLNHDAMYWYRQDPGQGLRLIYYSQIVNDFQKGDIAEGYSVSREKKESFPLTVTSAQKNPTAFYLCASSISWSGRNNEQFFGPGTRLTVL.

The gene calls are TRBV28 and TRBJ1-1; D is perhaps TRBD1 (5 bases). This CDR3 spans 14 amino acids. The germline CDR1 and CDR2 sequences are MDHEN and SYDVKM. V lost 7 bases and J lost 3, with 15 bases in between. The CDR3 DNA sequence: TGTGCCAGCACCCCCGCAGGGTTTTACACTGAAGCTTTCTTT. Protein: CASTPAGFYTEAFF.

The chain combines TRBV5-1 with TRBJ2-1, with 8 bases matching TRBD2. The CDR3 runs 14 residues. Germline CDR1 is SGHRS and CDR2 is YFSETQ. After removal of 0 bases from V and 5 bases from J, the junction contained 1 base not matched to a gene. The CDR3 reads CASSLGTSNNEQFF. In DNA form, the CDR3 reads TGCGCCAGCAGCTTGGGGACTAGCAACAATGAGCAGTTCTTC.

V usage is TRBV15 and J usage is TRBJ1-5; D remains unclear. From germline, CDR1 is LNHNV and CDR2 YYDKDF (reference sequence). The V end was cut by 0 bases, the J end by 0 bases, with 6 bases between. The CDR3 runs to 15 residues. The chain's CDR3 is CATSRERNSNQPQHF. CDR3 DNA sequence: TGTGCCACCAGCAGAGAGAGGAATAGCAATCAGCCCCAGCATTTT.

The chain joins TRBV6-5 to TRBJ1-2, with a possible D match to TRBD1 (6 bases). V dropped 6 bases and J dropped 6 bases, with 20 bases sitting between them. Germline loops: CDR1 MNHEY, CDR2 SVGAGI. The CDR3 is 15 residues long. For the CDR3, the DNA is TGTGCCAGCAGACTGGACTCAAGGGGGACGGATGGCTACACCTTC. This translates into CASRLDSRGTDGYTF.

CDR3: CASSPQGFGANVLTF. In nucleotides, the CDR3 is TGTGCCAGCTCACCACAGGGGTTCGGGGCCAACGTCCTGACTTTC. The genes are TRBV18 and TRBJ2-6; a possible D gene is TRBD1 (5 bases). Germline V gene data show CDR1 as KGHSH and CDR2 as LQKENI. The germline V and J ends were trimmed by 1 base and 4 bases, with 8 bases remaining between them. This CDR3 comprises 15 residues.

The chain has TRBV6-2 or TRBV6-3 and TRBJ2-5; 10 bases agree with TRBD2. The CDR3 sequence is 16 residues long. After removal of 4 bases from V and 6 bases from J, the junction contained 11 bases not matched to a gene. Germline V gives CDR1 MNHEY, CDR2 SVGEGT. The DNA for the CDR3 is TGTGCCAGCAGTTGGGAAGCGGGAGGGCCGGCGAAGACCCAGTACTTC. It is translated as CASSWEAGGPAKTQYF.

This clone was seen a single time. This chain joins TRBV19 and TRBJ1-1; D is ambiguous. Germline V CDR1 and CDR2: LNHDA, SQIVND (reference sequence). Between the trimmed V and J ends, which lost 6 bases and 0 bases, there was a span of 8 bases. The CDR3 runs 13 residues. This chain's CDR3 is CASRKEVNTEAFF. CDR3 coding DNA: TGTGCCAGTAGAAAAGAGGTGAACACTGAAGCTTTCTTT.

The rearrangement joins TRBV24-1 to TRBJ1-1; D is undetermined. The ends were cut back, 3 bases at V and 4 bases at J, with 8 bases in the middle. This CDR3 region has 13 residues. Germline loops: CDR1 KGHDR, CDR2 SFDVKD. CDR3 coding DNA: TGTGCCACCAGTGATGGGCTGCGCACTGAAGCTTTCTTT. It specifies CATSDGLRTEAFF.